This entry concerns a single T cell receptor beta chain. This entry comes from a study of control samples from healthy donors and cancer patients. The protocol was immunoSEQ multiplex PCR, while the TCRdb copy is restricted to in-frame clones and leaves out a portion. The sample has 150,000 to 170,000 clones; about 94% are singletons. Deletions cut 10 bases from V and 4 bases from J, with 14 bases between. The CDR3 has 13 amino acids. The clonotype was recovered from a man aged 35 to 55 in good health. This rearrangement joins TRBV12-3 or TRBV12-4 to TRBJ1-5, with TRBD1 as a possible D gene (5 bases). The sample comprised blood. The CDR3 coding sequence is TGTGCCACCACACGGGACCTGAATCAGCCCCAGCATTTT. This codes for CATTRDLNQPQHF.